The sequence of this T cell receptor (beta chain) was determined in a study of T cells expressing NK-cell markers. TCRdb reanalyzed the 5' RACE reads, giving one entry per CDR3 protein sequence and no DNA. Its clone listing holds under 600,000 distinct CDR3 sequences. CDR3 length: 13 residues. From germline, CDR1 is SGDLS and CDR2 YYNGEE. The sample taken for sequencing was blood T cells: a sorted CD56 or NKG2C T cell subset, CD4+ or CD8+ T cells, or bulk PBMC T cells (not recorded which). V and J are TRBV9 and TRBJ2-7. The clonotype was recovered from a woman between 50 and 59 years old in good health. The CDR3 loop reads CASSVEGLREQYF.